This is a list of T cell receptor beta chains from one sample in a study of graft-versus-host responses after intestinal transplantation. These receptors' antigens are unknown. Assay used: immunoSEQ multiplex PCR; TCRdb lists only in-frame clones, some missing. The table shows roughly 50,000 clones, with roughly 91% occurring only once. Sequenced material: unstimulated CD4+ T cells sorted from spleen or lymph node cells, taken before transplant. These receptors were taken from a human donor who was the organ donor for an intestinal transplant. CDR3s include the opening cysteine and the closing phenylalanine or tryptophan. A D gene is named only where the DNA matches it firmly. The listing skips clone size in some rows; elsewhere it reads once, few, many or a size class.

TRBV7-2,NA,TRBJ2-3,NA,CASSNFYLSADTQYF,TGTGCCAGCAGCAACTTCTACCTCTCGGCAGATACGCAGTATTTT
TRBV5-4,NA,TRBJ2-3,TRBD2,CASSFAGGADTQYF,TGTGCCAGCAGCTTCGCGGGGGGGGCAGATACGCAGTATTTT
TRBV20-1,NA,TRBJ2-3,NA,CSATTGHPQYF,TGCAGTGCTACCACGGGCCACCCCCAGTATTTT
TRBV10-2,NA,TRBJ2-7,TRBD1,CASSETGTGSGEQYF,TGCGCCAGCAGTGAGACCGGGACAGGGTCTGGCGAGCAGTACTTC
TRBV28,NA,TRBJ2-7,NA,CASSPNPYEQYF,TGTGCCAGCAGTCCTAATCCCTACGAGCAGTACTTC
TRBV27,NA,TRBJ2-5,TRBD1,CASRPTGQETQYF,TGTGCCAGCAGACCGACAGGGCAAGAGACCCAGTACTTC
TRBV7-8,NA,TRBJ1-4,NA,CASSLGGVANEKLFF,TGTGCCAGCAGCTTAGGTGGGGTGGCTAATGAAAAACTGTTTTTT
TRBV7-3,NA,TRBJ2-5,TRBD1,CASSLTGVGETQYF,TGTGCCAGCAGCTTGACAGGGGTCGGGGAGACCCAGTACTTC
TRBV4-1,NA,TRBJ2-5,TRBD1,CASSQDLLVGQGWSGETQYF,TGCGCCAGCAGCCAAGACTTGCTGGTTGGACAGGGGTGGTCAGGGGAGACCCAGTACTTC
TRBV6-1,NA,TRBJ2-3,TRBD2,CASSEAFSGRLADTQYF,TGTGCCAGCAGTGAAGCGTTTAGCGGGAGGTTGGCAGATACGCAGTATTTT
TRBV10-3,NA,TRBJ1-1,NA,CAISDRGSTEAFF,TGTGCCATCAGTGATCGGGGGTCGACTGAAGCTTTCTTT
TRBV19,once,TRBJ1-5,TRBD1,CASSIDRDRGQPQHF,TGTGCCAGTAGTATAGACCGGGACAGGGGTCAGCCCCAGCATTTT
TRBV4-3,NA,TRBJ2-7,NA,CASSQGLAREQYF,TGCGCCAGCAGCCAAGGGCTGGCTAGGGAGCAGTACTTC
TRBV5-1,NA,TRBJ2-1,TRBD2,CASSFRTSGIYNEQFF,TGCGCCAGCAGCTTCCGGACTAGCGGGATTTACAATGAGCAGTTCTTC
TRBV28,NA,TRBJ2-7,TRBD1,CASSPGTVVRYEQYF,TGTGCCAGCAGTCCCGGGACAGTCGTTCGGTACGAGCAGTACTTC